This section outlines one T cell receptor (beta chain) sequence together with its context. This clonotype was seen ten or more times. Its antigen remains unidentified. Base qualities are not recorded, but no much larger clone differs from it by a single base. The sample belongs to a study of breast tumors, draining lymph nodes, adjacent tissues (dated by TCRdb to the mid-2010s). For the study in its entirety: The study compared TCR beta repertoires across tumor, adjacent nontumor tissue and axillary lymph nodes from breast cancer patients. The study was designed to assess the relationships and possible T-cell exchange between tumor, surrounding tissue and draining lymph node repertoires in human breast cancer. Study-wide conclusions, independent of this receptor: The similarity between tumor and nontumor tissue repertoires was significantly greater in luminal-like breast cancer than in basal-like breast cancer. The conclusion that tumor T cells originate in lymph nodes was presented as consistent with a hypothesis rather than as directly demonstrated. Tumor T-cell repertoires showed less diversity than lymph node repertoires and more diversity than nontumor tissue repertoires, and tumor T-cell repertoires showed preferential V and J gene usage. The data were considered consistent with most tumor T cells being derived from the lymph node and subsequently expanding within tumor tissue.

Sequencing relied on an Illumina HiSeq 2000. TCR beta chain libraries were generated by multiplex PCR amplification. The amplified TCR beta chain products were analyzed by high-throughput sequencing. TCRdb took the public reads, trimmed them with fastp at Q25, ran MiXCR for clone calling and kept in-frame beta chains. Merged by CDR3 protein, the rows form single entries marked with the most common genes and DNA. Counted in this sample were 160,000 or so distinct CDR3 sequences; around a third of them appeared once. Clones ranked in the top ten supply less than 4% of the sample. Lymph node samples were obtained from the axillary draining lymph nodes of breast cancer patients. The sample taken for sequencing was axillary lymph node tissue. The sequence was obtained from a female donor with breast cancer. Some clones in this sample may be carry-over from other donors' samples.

The nucleotide sequence reads TGCGCCAGCAGCGTTGTTGAGGGAGGAATATATGGCTACACCTTC. This translates into CASSVVEGGIYGYTF. Recombination linked TRBV5-1 to TRBJ1-2; no D segment can be confidently identified. The germline V gene specifies SGHRS as CDR1 and YFSETQ as CDR2. At the junction V is shortened by 4 bases and J by 5 bases, with 18 bases in between. The cysteine opens and the phenylalanine closes a CDR3 of 15 amino acids. Of the read, only the CDR3 DNA is kept; its 45 bases are in frame from base 1. Supplemented by the reference TRBV5-1 and TRBJ1-2 proteins around the CDR3, the complete variable domain is KAGVTQTPRYLIKTRGQQVTLSCSPISGHRSVSWYQQTPGQGLQFLFEYFSETQRNKGNFPGRFSGRQFSNSRSEMNVSTLELGDSALYLCASSVVEGGIYGYTFGSGTRLTVV.